In its sample, the clone carrying this T cell receptor (beta chain) was seen many times. The CDR3 loop spans 15 amino acids. CDR1 is MDHEN, CDR2 SYDVKM, per germline. The V and J ends lost 5 bases and 4 bases, in that order; junction bases with no gene match: 6. TCR beta CDR3 region amplification was performed from RNA transcripts. Initially, a first-round RT-PCR of the TCR CDR3 employed the HTBI primer set. TCRdb re-called the multiplex PCR reads through MiXCR, storing one row per CDR3 protein. The top ten hold under 8% of the sample, which has around 600,000 distinct CDR3 sequences, approximately 15% seen once. It was considered stable Graves' hyperthyroidism when ophthalmopathy did not progress within 18 months. Diagnosing involved the use of clinical symptoms, serum thyroxine and TRAb, thyroid ultrasound and orbital computed tomography. From 10 ml of fresh peripheral blood, PBMCs were isolated.

The sample is drawn from a study of T cells in Graves' hyperthyroidism and ophthalmopathy. This receptor was identified in a woman aged 30 to 39 with Graves' hyperthyroidism. V is TRBV28 and J is TRBJ2-1; 9 bases are a match to TRBD1. The specimen sequenced was blood. DNA of the CDR3: TGTGCCAGCAGTCCAGCCGGGACAGGGTACAATGAGCAGTTCTTC. This sequence encodes CASSPAGTGYNEQFF.